The clone carrying this T cell receptor (beta chain) was detected only a few times. The sample is drawn from a study of T-cell reconstitution after alpha-beta-depleted transplantation in children. Molecular barcoding with unique molecular identifiers was used for the TCRbeta library. In TCRdb, the PCR reads were re-called with MiXCR into one record per CDR3 protein. The sample includes about 480,000 distinct CDR3 sequences, around 12% seen only once; the top ten take 5% to 6%. The V gene end was trimmed by 2 bases and the J gene end by 1 base; junction bases not matched to a gene: 4. This CDR3 comprises 15 residues. CDR1 and CDR2 (germline): SQVTM, ANQGSEA.

The gene calls are TRBV29-1 and TRBJ1-1; the match to TRBD1 covers 10 bases. Sample: PBMCs from the stem cell graft donor, taken from the stem cell graft. This clonotype originated in a human donor who donated a stem cell graft to a child with combined immunodeficiency. The CDR3 coding sequence is TGCAGCGTTGAAACGGACAGGGGGGGGAACACTGAAGCTTTCTTT. Translating gives CSVETDRGGNTEAFF.